A single sample is the source of the 7 T cell receptor beta chains below, sequenced in a study of blood T cell repertoires in COVID-19. The data were produced by immunoSEQ multiplex PCR, yet TCRdb's version contains in-frame clones alone and is incomplete. The repertoire consists of roughly 360,000 clones, with about 80% occurring once and the leading ten covering roughly 1.1%. Sequencing was done on a sample of peripheral blood. All receptors derive from a human donor with acute or convalescent COVID-19. The donor label of this sample is uncertain.

V gene TRBV7-9 combines with J gene TRBJ1-2, with D perhaps matching TRBD1 (6 bases). Per the germline V gene, CDR1 is SEHNR and CDR2 is FQNEAQ (reference sequence). Trimming cost V 1 base and J 6 bases, with 15 bases left between them. The CDR3 has 15 residues. The CDR3 spells CASSLGHRATDGYTF. Here the CDR3 DNA reads TGTGCCAGCAGCTTAGGCCACAGGGCTACGGATGGCTACACCTTC.

The chain couples TRBV16 to TRBJ2-2; D not certain. Germline V lookup: CDR1 KGHSY, CDR2 FQNENV. This CDR3 is 14 amino acids long. The V gene lost 2 bases and the J gene lost 8 bases, with 12 bases spanning the gap. The CDR3 here is CASSQTNLKGELFF. In DNA form, the CDR3 reads TGTGCCAGCAGCCAAACTAACTTGAAGGGGGAGCTGTTTTTT.

This chain connects TRBV18 to TRBJ2-1; no clear D gene. The CDR3 is 15 residues long. Germline values: CDR1 KGHSH, CDR2 LQKENI. V lost 4 bases and J lost 2, with 12 bases in between. The CDR3 region has the DNA TGTGCCAGCTCACTTAGAAGCGAACCCTACAATGAGCAGTTCTTC. This translates into CASSLRSEPYNEQFF.

The chain employs TRBV6-4 and TRBJ2-1; D perhaps matches TRBD2 (5 bases). The V gene's germline CDR1 is MRHNA and CDR2 SNTAGT. Trimming removed 0 bases from V and 4 bases from J, with 31 bases in between. This CDR3 has 22 residues. In DNA form, the CDR3 reads TGTGCCAGCAGTGACTCGCGGGCTAGGTACGAAGTCGGGTACTGGGGTTACAATGAGCAGTTCTTC. This codes for CASSDSRARYEVGYWGYNEQFF.

The chain links TRBV4-2 to TRBJ1-2; the D gene is possibly TRBD1 (6 bases). The CDR3 loop spans 16 amino acids. Germline loops: CDR1 LGHNA, CDR2 YNFKEQ. The V gene lost 2 bases and the J gene lost 8 bases, with 21 bases spanning the gap. The CDR3 bases are TGTGCCAGCAGCCAAAGGGGGACGGCAGGGGCAGGAGGCTACACCTTC. It encodes CASSQRGTAGAGGYTF.

For this clone: This same CDR3 is encoded by further DNA sequences in the sample. V is TRBV11-2 and J is TRBJ2-1; 12 bases map to TRBD2. The germline V gene encodes CDR1 SGHAT and CDR2 FQNNGV. The CDR3 runs 14 residues. V was clipped by 5 bases and J by 5 bases; unmatched bases: 1. The CDR3 nucleotides are TGTGCCAGCAGCCGGACTAGCGGGAACAATGAGCAGTTCTTC. Translated, it gives CASSRTSGNNEQFF.

This chain uses TRBV10-2 with TRBJ2-2, with 9 positions matching TRBD2. The germline V gene has CDR1 WSHSY and CDR2 SAAADI. The CDR3 contains 15 residues. The V and J ends lost 3 bases and 9 bases, in that order; junction bases with no gene match: 8. CDR3 region: CASSEHGLAIRELFF. CDR3 coding DNA: TGCGCCAGCAGTGAACACGGACTAGCGATACGGGAGCTGTTTTTT.